One and the same sample provided the 10 T cell receptor beta chains below, sequenced in a study of T-cell memory formation after mild COVID-19. TCRdb reprocessed the 5' RACE reads with MiXCR, giving one entry per CDR3 protein. The data contain 150,000 to 200,000 distinct CDR3 sequences, approximately 14% of them singletons. The sample consisted of PBMCs or a T cell subset sorted from them (not recorded which). All receptors derive from an adult woman who had mild COVID-19 (a few samples of this study predate the infection). Cell type and time point are not known.

This clonotype occurred many times. One end of the junction fails to match germline, which may point to a read error. The J gene is TRBJ2-7, the V gene TRBV5-1; 9 nucleotides line up with TRBD1. Germline CDR1 SGHRS, CDR2 YFSETQ. The length of the CDR3 is 14 residues. The CDR3 DNA reads as TGTGCCAGCAGCTTGGGACAGGGCTCCTACGAGCAGTACTTC. Protein: CASSLGQGSYEQYF.

The gene calls are TRBV6-5 and TRBJ2-7; the match to TRBD1 covers 7 bases. From germline, CDR1 is MNHEY and CDR2 SVGAGI. The CDR3 has 13 amino acids. The V segment lost 5 bases and the J segment 2 bases; nucleotides outside the gene matches: 3. The CDR3 bases are TGTGCCAGCAGTCCGACAGGGCCCTACGAGCAGTACTTC. Translating gives CASSPTGPYEQYF.

This clonotype showed up just a few times. This chain uses TRBV12-3 or TRBV12-4 with TRBJ2-1, with D unresolved. The CDR3 consists of 13 residues. Trimming left V 5 bases short and J 2 bases short, with 7 bases between. DNA for the CDR3: TGTGCCAGCAGTGATAGAACCTACAATGAGCAGTTCTTC. Translation: CASSDRTYNEQFF.

This chain uses TRBV3-1 with TRBJ2-3; 8 nucleotides align to TRBD2. The CDR3 is 16 residues long. V lost 3 bases and J lost 2; bases outside the gene matches: 7. Per the germline V gene, CDR1 is LGHDT and CDR2 is YNNKEL (reference sequence). The CDR3 DNA sequence: TGTGCCAGCAGCCAGGCAGCGGGAGTCCACACAGATACGCAGTATTTT. It codes for CASSQAAGVHTDTQYF.

The J gene is TRBJ2-3, the V gene TRBV5-4; the D gene is possibly TRBD1 (6 bases). Trimming took 4 bases from V and 3 from J, leaving 15 bases between them. The CDR3 is made up of 15 amino acids. Germline CDR1 and CDR2: SGHNT and YYREEE (reference sequence). CDR3 amino acids: CASSLRDTGTDTQYF. Here the CDR3 DNA reads TGTGCCAGCAGCCTCCGGGACACGGGGACAGATACGCAGTATTTT.

This sequence joins TRBV30 and TRBJ2-7, with D perhaps matching TRBD1 or TRBD2 (5 bases each). This CDR3 has 11 residues. V was pared by 4 bases and J by 3 bases, with 7 bases between. Germline V gene sequence: CDR1 GTSNPN, CDR2 SVGIG (reference sequence). The CDR3 region is CAWTGSYEQYF. The CDR3 coding sequence is TGTGCCTGGACAGGGAGCTACGAGCAGTACTTC.

This chain joins TRBV19 and TRBJ2-2; D not resolved. Trimming took off 4 bases at V and 0 bases at J, with 6 bases between the two ends. Germline V gene lookup returns CDR1 LNHDA and CDR2 SQIVND (reference sequence). The CDR3 is 14 residues long. In DNA form, the CDR3 reads TGTGCCAGTAGTACAGTCTCGAACACCGGGGAGCTGTTTTTT. The encoded protein is CASSTVSNTGELFF.

Only a few counts were recorded for this clonotype. This sequence joins TRBV7-2 and TRBJ1-1; no clear D. Trimming left V 4 bases short and J 6 bases short, with 15 bases between. The CDR3 is 14 residues long. Germline V gives CDR1 SGHTA, CDR2 FQGNSA. CDR3 sequence: CASSSARFAAEAFF. The CDR3 DNA sequence: TGTGCCAGCAGCTCCGCACGGTTTGCGGCTGAAGCTTTCTTT. Complete variable domain (other parts from reference TRBV7-2 and TRBJ1-1): GAGVSQSPSNKVTEKGKDVELRCDPISGHTALYWYRQSLGQGLEFLIYFQGNSAPDKSGLPSDRFSAERTGGSVSTLTIQRTQQEDSAVYLCASSSARFAAEAFFGQGTRLTVV.

The gene calls are TRBV27 and TRBJ2-5; TRBD1 matches at 9 bases. The CDR3 consists of 15 residues. V shed 2 bases, J shed 4 bases, and the junction held 5 bases outside the gene matches. The V gene's germline CDR1 is MNHEY and CDR2 SMNVEV (reference sequence). CDR3 DNA sequence: TGTGCCAGCAGTTTAGGACAGGGGAGTGGAGAGACCCAGTACTTC. Translated, it gives CASSLGQGSGETQYF.

Only a few counts were recorded for this clonotype. This rearrangement joins TRBV5-1 to TRBJ2-1; 11 nucleotides match TRBD2. The CDR3 sequence is 15 residues long. Trimming cost V 6 bases and J 9 bases; bases outside gene matches: 11. CDR1 and CDR2 (germline): SGHRS, YFSETQ. This CDR3 reads CASTLRGLADSEQFF. The CDR3 DNA follows: TGCGCCAGCACGCTCCGGGGACTAGCGGACAGTGAGCAGTTCTTC.